This T cell receptor (beta chain) was found in a study of blood T cell repertoires in COVID-19. The overall study: Samples taken during acute and convalescent COVID-19 were collected in the United States, Italy and Spain. The analysed material was cDNA or gDNA that came from T cells, B-cell-depleted T cells, or PBMCs.

In the authors' workflow: Reference gene primers were amplified, and this amplification served to estimate nucleated cell counts. Sequenced by immunoSEQ multiplex PCR; TCRdb stores in-frame clones only, minus some. That table gives V, J and clone size, and the DNA gave D and trimming. The repertoire includes around 140,000 clones, approximately 90% of them detected once, and over 0.8% sits in the top ten. V was shortened by 5 bases and J by 7 bases, with 9 bases between the two germline ends. Germline assignment: CDR1 DFQATT and CDR2 SNEGSKA (reference sequence). The CDR3 is made up of 11 amino acids.

J is TRBJ2-1 and V is TRBV20-1, with TRBD2 as a possible D gene (5 bases). This clonotype originated in a woman in her forties or fifties with acute or convalescent COVID-19. Sequences were obtained from peripheral blood. In DNA form, the CDR3 reads TGCAGTGCTCCGGACTTTAATGAGCAGTTCTTC. Encoded protein: CSAPDFNEQFF.